Sequencing of this TCR beta chain was carried out in a study of blood T cell repertoires in COVID-19. The repertoire was sequenced with immunoSEQ multiplex PCR; TCRdb's copy has only in-frame clones and lacks some. The data contain 70,000 to 85,000 clones, roughly 90% of them seen just once; the ten biggest clones take up roughly a tenth. The CDR3 is 18 amino acids. Trimming at V came to 0 bases and at J to 8 bases, leaving 12 bases not matched to a gene. The V gene's germline CDR1 is SGHRS and CDR2 YFSETQ. The sample taken for sequencing was peripheral blood. This TCR derives from a human donor in a cohort sampled during active COVID-19. This rearrangement joins TRBV5-1 to TRBJ2-1; 12 nucleotides agree with TRBD2. CDR3 in DNA: TGCGCCAGCAGCTTGGCCAATCTAGCGGGAGGGCCGGGGGATGAGCAGTTCTTC. It is translated as CASSLANLAGGPGDEQFF. Combining the CDR3 with reference TRBV5-1 and TRBJ2-1 gives the whole variable domain KAGVTQTPRYLIKTRGQQVTLSCSPISGHRSVSWYQQTPGQGLQFLFEYFSETQRNKGNFPGRFSGRQFSNSRSEMNVSTLELGDSALYLCASSLANLAGGPGDEQFFGPGTRLTVL.